This is a list of T cell receptor beta chains from one sample in a study of blood T cell repertoires in COVID-19. This table comes from immunoSEQ multiplex PCR, and its TCRdb copy is limited to in-frame clones, with some not included. The table includes about 70,000 clones, roughly 86% detected once. Sequenced sample: peripheral blood. The receptors here all came from a woman aged 55 to 70 with acute or convalescent COVID-19. Both conserved end residues are part of each CDR3. Clone size is stated in some rows and not others, as once, few, many or a class when expanded.

v_call	clone_size	cdr3_aa
TRBV10-3	NA	CAISEMALPNEKLFF
TRBV6-5	NA	CASSRGLEASNIQYF
TRBV6-2/TRBV6-3	NA	CASSAETYEQYF
TRBV7-9	NA	CASSLPKAGAYNEQFF
TRBV7-8	NA	CASSLGVAGYNEQFF
TRBV6-1	NA	CASSALTGDAGNTIYF
TRBV20-1	NA	CSASRRGVDTQYF
TRBV6-5	few	CASSETGGLPLHF
TRBV10-3	NA	CAISGSGSGNYGYTF
TRBV12-5	NA	CASGSGVDEQFF
TRBV6-6	NA	CASSPGGGPTTDTQYF
TRBV19	NA	CASSTGQANTEAFF
TRBV6-4	once	CASSVTGFTDTQYF
TRBV7-2	NA	CASSVGVQRDPGAQYF
TRBV10-3	NA	CAHAGGSGDEQYF
TRBV2	NA	CASSDSEDYGYTF